This record concerns one T cell receptor beta chain sequence. The sample is drawn from a study of human T cells and chemical hapten exposure. TCRdb passed the RACE reads through MiXCR, listing each CDR3 protein once. Of roughly 64,000 distinct CDR3 sequences in the sample, roughly 11% were seen once. Stated time point: patch test 3, about 24 weeks after DPC sensitization. Regarding treatment: therapeutic diphenylcyclopropenone sensitization with weekly scalp DPC. CDR3 length: 13 residues. V was cut by 2 bases and J by 5 bases, with 10 bases left in between. From germline, CDR1 is KGHSY and CDR2 FQNENV.

This receptor was identified in a woman aged 30 to 39 with alopecia areata. Some clones in this sample may be carry-over from other donors' samples. The chain couples TRBV16 to TRBJ2-7; maybe TRBD2 (6 bases). The input for sequencing was whole blood, taken in connection with sensitization to the hapten diphenylcyclopropenone (DPC). In DNA, the CDR3 is TGTGCCAGCAGCCAACGGAGGGGCGACGAGCAGTACTTC. Its translation is CASSQRRGDEQYF.